What follows is one T cell receptor beta chain and its context. What it binds is unknown. These data come from a study of cytomegalovirus exposure and HLA in healthy donors. This CDR3 is built from 12 residues. V lost 4 bases, J lost 4 bases, and 7 bases lay in between. Germline lookup yields CDR1 SGHDN and CDR2 FVKESK. Study-wide points: Rare TCR sequences predominated, though certain public TCRs were found in many donors.

In the PCR, 60 Vbeta and 13 Jbeta primers were used. Assay: immunoSEQ multiplex PCR; the TCRdb copy retains only in-frame clones and omits some. This table has some 100,000 clones, under 85% appearing once. The chain links TRBV14 to TRBJ1-2, with unresolved D. Material: PBMCs. The sequence came from a man aged 35-49 years in good health and CMV-seronegative. In DNA form, the CDR3 reads TGTGCCAGCAGCCCTGGCTTCTATGGCTACACCTTC. Its protein product is CASSPGFYGYTF. Full variable domain (missing parts from reference TRBV14 and TRBJ1-2): EAGVTQFPSHSVIEKGQTVTLRCDPISGHDNLYWYRRVMGKEIKFLLHFVKESKQDESGMPNNRFLAERTGGTYSTLKVQPAELEDSGVYFCASSPGFYGYTFGSGTRLTVV.